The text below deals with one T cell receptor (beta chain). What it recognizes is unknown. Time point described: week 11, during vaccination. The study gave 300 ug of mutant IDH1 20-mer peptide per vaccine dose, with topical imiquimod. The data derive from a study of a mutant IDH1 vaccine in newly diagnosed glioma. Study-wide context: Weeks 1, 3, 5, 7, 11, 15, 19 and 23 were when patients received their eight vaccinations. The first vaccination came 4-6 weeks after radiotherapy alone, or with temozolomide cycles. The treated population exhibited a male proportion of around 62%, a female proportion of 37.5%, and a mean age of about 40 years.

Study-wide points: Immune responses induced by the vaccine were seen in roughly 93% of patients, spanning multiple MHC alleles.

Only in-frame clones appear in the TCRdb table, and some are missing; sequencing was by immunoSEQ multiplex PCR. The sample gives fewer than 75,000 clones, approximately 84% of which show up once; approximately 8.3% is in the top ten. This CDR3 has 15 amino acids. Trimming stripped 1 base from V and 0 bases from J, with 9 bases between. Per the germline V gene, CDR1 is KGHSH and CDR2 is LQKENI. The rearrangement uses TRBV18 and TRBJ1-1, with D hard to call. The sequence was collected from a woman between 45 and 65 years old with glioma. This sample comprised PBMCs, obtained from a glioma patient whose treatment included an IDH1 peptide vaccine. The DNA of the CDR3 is TGTGCCAGCTCACCACTTGCGGACTTGAACACTGAAGCTTTCTTT. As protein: CASSPLADLNTEAFF.